This passage covers 4 T cell receptor beta chains from one sample sequenced in a study of T cell responses to AZD1222 COVID-19 vaccine. The method was immunoSEQ multiplex PCR; TCRdb's version includes in-frame clones alone and lacks a portion of them. The sample includes roughly 120,000 clones, 92% of them seen just once. The sequencing here drew on peripheral blood, taken 28 days after the second AZD1222 dose. All receptors come from an adult who received the AZD1222 COVID-19 vaccine.

V gene TRBV7-8 combines with J gene TRBJ2-3; TRBD2 is a possible D gene (6 bases). CDR1 SGHVS and CDR2 FQNEAQ come from the germline V gene. This CDR3 has 15 residues. The ends were cut back, 1 base at V and 3 bases at J, with 11 bases in the middle. The CDR3 DNA sequence: TGTGCCAGCAGCTTAGGATCGGGAGTAACAGATACGCAGTATTTT. Protein: CASSLGSGVTDTQYF.

The gene calls are TRBV7-9 and TRBJ2-3; TRBD1 matches at 7 bases. CDR3 length: 15 amino acids. V gave up 4 bases and J gave up 2 bases; unmatched junction bases: 6. Germline CDR1 and CDR2: SEHNR and FQNEAQ (reference sequence). The chain's CDR3 is CASSSTGSTTDTQYF. The CDR3 bases are TGTGCCAGCAGCTCGACAGGGTCCACCACAGATACGCAGTATTTT.

The rearrangement links TRBV2 to TRBJ1-6; D unresolved. The CDR3 has 14 residues. Germline V gives CDR1 SNHLY, CDR2 FYNNEI. The ends were cut back, 6 bases at V and 10 bases at J, with 16 bases in the middle. This chain's CDR3 is CASRDLGIGSPLHF. CDR3 sequence (DNA): TGTGCCAGCAGGGACCTAGGAATAGGCTCACCCCTCCACTTT.

V usage is TRBV21-1 and J usage is TRBJ1-4; the table gives TRBD1 as D, unverified against the DNA. TRBV21-1 has pseudogene status. The length of the CDR3 is 17 residues. CDR3 protein: CASSKRGTGGRTAELFF. CDR3 in DNA: TGTGCCAGCAGCAAAAGAGGTACAGGGGGACGGACGGCGGAACTGTTTTTT.